The 26 T cell receptor beta chains presented below share a single source sample, sequenced in a study of T cells after yellow fever vaccination. TCRdb re-called the 5' RACE reads through MiXCR, storing one row per CDR3 protein. The sample has about 310,000 distinct CDR3 sequences; around 3.6% are singletons. The specimen was PBMCs, collected on the day of the yellow fever booster vaccination. All receptors derive from a man younger than 30 who received the YFV17D yellow fever vaccine.

This clonotype was seen more than once but under ten times. The chain is built from TRBV7-8 and TRBJ1-2, with 12 nucleotides matching TRBD1. J gave up 4 bases and V 5 bases, and 11 bases lay outside the gene matches. The germline V gene encodes CDR1 SGHVS and CDR2 FQNEAQ. This CDR3 contains 17 residues. In nucleotides, the CDR3 is TGTGCCAGCAGCCAAAGGGACAGGGGGCGACTCAGCTATGGCTACACCTTC. This codes for CASSQRDRGRLSYGYTF.

This clonotype came up once. A much larger clone sits a single nucleotide away, making a read error possible. This chain joins TRBV2 and TRBJ1-1, with D hard to call. Germline V gives CDR1 SNHLY, CDR2 FYNNEI. The CDR3 spans 13 residues. The V gene lost 6 bases and the J gene lost 1 base, with 9 bases spanning the gap. The DNA for the CDR3 is TGTGCCAGCAGGCCGTACAGGAACACTGAAGCTTTCTTT. It yields the protein CASRPYRNTEAFF. The full variable domain, with the rest looked up from reference TRBV2 and TRBJ1-1, is EPEVTQTPSHQVTQMGQEVILRCVPISNHLYFYWYRQILGQKVEFLVSFYNNEISEKSEIFDDQFSVERPDGSNFTLKIRSTKLEDSAMYFCASRPYRNTEAFFGQGTRLTVV.

This clonotype has a handful of counts. The V and J genes are TRBV5-1 and TRBJ1-2; 7 nucleotides agree with TRBD1. The CDR3 consists of 14 residues. The V gene end was trimmed by 4 bases and the J gene end by 0 bases; junction bases not matched to a gene: 3. Germline V lookup: CDR1 SGHRS, CDR2 YFSETQ. The CDR3 nucleotides are TGCGCCAGCAGCCAGGACAGGCCTAACTATGGCTACACCTTC. It codes for CASSQDRPNYGYTF.

There are many counts of this clonotype. CDR3 in DNA: TGTGCCATCAGTAGGGCGGCGTACTCTGGGGCCAACGTCCTGACTTTC. Translation gives CAISRAAYSGANVLTF. The chain is built from TRBV10-3 and TRBJ2-6, with no clear D. CDR1 is ENHRY, CDR2 SYGVKD, per germline. Trimming removed 5 bases at V and 0 bases at J, with 11 bases between. This CDR3 contains 16 residues.

This clonotype was seen many times. This sequence joins TRBV7-9 and TRBJ2-3, with TRBD2 matching 9 bases. V lost 5 bases to trimming and J lost 2 bases; unmatched junction nucleotides: 14. Germline V gene lookup returns CDR1 SEHNR and CDR2 FQNEAQ (reference sequence). This CDR3 spans 18 amino acids. The DNA of the CDR3 is TGTGCCAGCAGCCCTAGTTTAGCGGGGGACGGGATCACAGATACGCAGTATTTT. Translation: CASSPSLAGDGITDTQYF.

This clonotype was found a few times. This rearrangement joins TRBV18 to TRBJ1-1; no reliable D call. The CDR3 length is 15 residues. The V end was cut by 5 bases, the J end by 1 base, with 14 bases between. Germline CDR1 reads KGHSH; CDR2 reads LQKENI. CDR3 amino acids: CASSTSRLGNTEAFF. The CDR3 DNA sequence: TGTGCCAGCTCAACCTCCCGCCTGGGGAACACTGAAGCTTTCTTT.

This clonotype was detected a few times. The gene calls are TRBV18 and TRBJ1-5, with TRBD1 identical over 7 bases. The CDR3 length is 13 residues. The germline CDR1 and CDR2 sequences are KGHSH and LQKENI. J lost 7 bases, V lost 4 bases, and 4 bases had no gene match. The CDR3 loop is CASSQGAEQPQHF. The CDR3 region has the DNA TGTGCCAGCTCACAGGGGGCTGAGCAGCCCCAGCATTTT.

This clonotype occurred a few times. The rearrangement links TRBV5-1 to TRBJ2-3, with TRBD2 matching over 12 bases. Trimming took 4 bases from V and 2 from J; bases not matched to a gene: 8. The CDR3 has 17 residues. Germline values: CDR1 SGHRS, CDR2 YFSETQ. The CDR3 region is CASSQGLAGANTDTQYF. For the CDR3, the DNA is TGCGCCAGCAGCCAGGGACTAGCGGGCGCTAACACAGATACGCAGTATTTT.

This clonotype was observed many times. The rearrangement uses TRBV5-1 and TRBJ2-3; TRBD2 aligns across 11 bases. The CDR3 runs to 16 residues. V lost 0 bases to trimming and J lost 4 bases; unmatched junction nucleotides: 4. Germline V lookup: CDR1 SGHRS, CDR2 YFSETQ. The CDR3 reads CASSLVGTSGSDTQYF. The CDR3 region has the DNA TGCGCCAGCAGCTTGGTCGGGACTAGCGGTTCAGATACGCAGTATTTT.

The V gene is TRBV29-1, the J gene TRBJ1-1; TRBD1 is a possible D gene (5 bases). V was pared by 6 bases and J by 1 base, with 12 bases between. CDR1 is SQVTM, CDR2 ANQGSEA, per germline. The CDR3 runs to 13 residues. The CDR3 protein is CSVGMDTNTEAFF. The CDR3 DNA sequence: TGCAGCGTGGGGATGGACACGAACACTGAAGCTTTCTTT.

The genes are TRBV5-1 and TRBJ2-5; no definite D call. This CDR3 is built from 13 residues. Germline V lookup: CDR1 SGHRS, CDR2 YFSETQ. The V end lost 4 bases, the J end lost 1 base, and 8 bases lay between the germline ends. CDR3 sequence (DNA): TGCGCCAGCAGCACCTTCATCCAAGAGACCCAGTACTTC. Protein: CASSTFIQETQYF.

The sample holds many counts of this clonotype. The gene calls are TRBV7-9 and TRBJ2-5; D call uncertain. Germline CDR1 SEHNR, CDR2 FQNEAQ (reference sequence). Trimming cost V 5 bases and J 5 bases, with 15 bases left between them. This CDR3 spans 14 amino acids. The CDR3 protein is CASSPRQPRETQYF. The CDR3 bases are TGTGCCAGCAGCCCCCGCCAGCCCCGGGAGACCCAGTACTTC. Combining the CDR3 with reference TRBV7-9 and TRBJ2-5 gives the whole variable domain DTGVSQNPRHKITKRGQNVTFRCDPISEHNRLYWYRQTLGQGPEFLTYFQNEAQLEKSRLLSDRFSAERPKGSFSTLEIQRTEQGDSAMYLCASSPRQPRETQYFGPGTRLLVL.

The table lists this clonotype with a few counts. This chain uses TRBV24-1 with TRBJ1-5; 9 positions match TRBD1. Germline assignment: CDR1 KGHDR and CDR2 SFDVKD. The junction had 6 bases not matched to a gene; V was cut back by 4 bases and J by 6 bases. This CDR3 is built from 15 residues. This CDR3 is CATSEGTGRGQPQHF. As DNA, the CDR3 is TGTGCCACCAGTGAAGGGACAGGGAGGGGTCAGCCCCAGCATTTT.

This clonotype was detected ten times or more. The V call is TRBV5-4, the J call TRBJ1-6, with TRBD1 matching 8 bases. CDR1 is SGHNT, CDR2 YYREEE, per germline (reference sequence). This CDR3 spans 16 amino acids. Unmatched junction bases numbered 9, after V lost 4 bases and J lost 6 bases. CDR3 in amino acids: CASSPGTGGGNSPLHF. CDR3 sequence (DNA): TGTGCCAGCAGCCCGGGGACAGGTGGCGGTAATTCACCCCTCCACTTT.

This clonotype was counted at least ten times. The genes are TRBV15 and TRBJ2-5; 7 bases line up with TRBD2. The CDR3 has 14 residues. V gave up 1 base and J gave up 5 bases; unmatched junction bases: 4. Germline values: CDR1 LNHNV, CDR2 YYDKDF (reference sequence). In DNA, the CDR3 is TGTGCCACCAGCAGAGTCGGGGGGTGGGAGACCCAGTACTTC. This codes for CATSRVGGWETQYF.

This clonotype has at least ten counts. The gene calls are TRBV6-2 or TRBV6-3 and TRBJ2-3; TRBD1 matches at 9 bases. Germline V CDR1 and CDR2: MNHEY, SVGEGT. The CDR3 consists of 15 residues. The V segment lost 8 bases and the J segment 2 bases; nucleotides outside the gene matches: 8. As DNA, the CDR3 is TGTGCCAGCGGGGACAGGGTTATCTTCACAGATACGCAGTATTTT. This sequence encodes CASGDRVIFTDTQYF.

This clonotype has ten or more counts. The chain couples TRBV5-1 to TRBJ2-1; D not resolved. V lost 1 base and J lost 0, with 20 bases in between. Germline CDR1 is SGHRS and CDR2 is YFSETQ. The CDR3 length is 19 residues. The CDR3 DNA sequence: TGCGCCAGCAGCTTGAGTGGGTCCGTAGTTCCAAGCTCCTACAATGAGCAGTTCTTC. This encodes CASSLSGSVVPSSYNEQFF.

This clonotype was detected many times. The J gene is TRBJ1-1, the V gene TRBV29-1; D gene unclear. The CDR3 covers 13 residues. Germline V gene data show CDR1 as SQVTM and CDR2 as ANQGSEA. V lost 1 base to trimming and J lost 1 base, with 7 bases between them. The CDR3 loop reads CSVEVGRNTEAFF. In nucleotides, the CDR3 is TGCAGCGTTGAAGTCGGTAGGAACACTGAAGCTTTCTTT.

This clonotype appeared a few times. The chain is built from TRBV6-2 or TRBV6-3 and TRBJ2-5; D may be TRBD2 (6 bases). Trimming stripped 0 bases from V and 2 bases from J, with 13 bases between. Per the germline V gene, CDR1 is MNHEY and CDR2 is SVGEGT. This CDR3 region has 16 residues. CDR3 region: CASSYSPAGRQETQYF. For the CDR3, the DNA is TGTGCCAGCAGTTACTCTCCAGCGGGTCGTCAAGAGACCCAGTACTTC.

This clonotype was recorded a few times. This chain uses TRBV12-3 or TRBV12-4 with TRBJ1-1; D may be TRBD1 (5 bases). V was shortened by 3 bases and J by 8 bases, with 10 bases between the two germline ends. The CDR3 is made up of 12 amino acids. This chain's CDR3 is CASSFEGWEAFF. The CDR3 nucleotides read TGTGCCAGCAGTTTTGAGGGGTGGGAAGCTTTCTTT.

This clonotype came up a few times. The chain is built from TRBV4-2 and TRBJ1-1, with D possibly TRBD1 on 6 matching bases. The V end was cut by 4 bases, the J end by 3 bases, with 12 bases between. Germline CDR1 reads LGHNA; CDR2 reads YNFKEQ. The CDR3 is 14 residues long. CDR3 sequence reads: CASSPLQGYTEAFF. The DNA for the CDR3 is TGTGCCAGCAGCCCGTTACAGGGATACACTGAAGCTTTCTTT.

V and J are TRBV7-2 and TRBJ2-7; 10 nucleotides agree with TRBD1. V shed 5 bases, J shed 3 bases, and the junction held 7 bases outside the gene matches. The germline V gene encodes CDR1 SGHTA and CDR2 FQGNSA. The CDR3 sequence is 15 residues long. CDR3 sequence: CASSAFGTGVYEQYF. As DNA, the CDR3 is TGTGCCAGCAGCGCCTTCGGGACAGGGGTCTACGAGCAGTACTTC.

The rearrangement joins TRBV5-1 to TRBJ2-1; D gene unclear. Trimming cost V 0 bases and J 10 bases, with 8 bases left between them. CDR1 is SGHRS and CDR2 is YFSETQ in the germline V gene. The CDR3 totals 12 residues. In nucleotides, the CDR3 is TGCGCCAGCAGCTTGGGTGGGGAAGAGCAGTTCTTC. Amino acids: CASSLGGEEQFF.

This clonotype came up many times. The chain carries TRBV7-8 and TRBJ1-5, with a weak D call TRBD1 (5 bases). This CDR3 is built from 16 residues. Deletions cut 3 bases from V and 5 bases from J, with 17 bases between. CDR1 SGHVS and CDR2 FQNEAQ come from the germline V gene. CDR3 bases: TGTGCCAGCAGCTTGGGGCGCCAGGGTCACGATCAGCCCCAGCATTTT. Protein product: CASSLGRQGHDQPQHF.

This clonotype was seen only a few times. This chain joins TRBV19 and TRBJ2-1; D possibly matches TRBD1 or TRBD2 (5 bases each). From germline, CDR1 is LNHDA and CDR2 SQIVND (reference sequence). The CDR3 consists of 14 residues. The V end lost 4 bases, the J end lost 6 bases, and 13 bases lay between the germline ends. CDR3 region: CASSNVGGFNEQFF. CDR3 nucleotide sequence: TGTGCCAGTAGTAACGTTGGGGGTTTCAATGAGCAGTTCTTC.

Comment on this clonotype: The junction differs from germline at one of its ends, possibly a read error. V gene TRBV4-3 combines with J gene TRBJ2-7; 7 bases fit TRBD1. The CDR3 is 14 amino acids. Germline V gives CDR1 LGHNA, CDR2 YSLEER. CDR3 protein: CASCQAYRGYEQYF. The CDR3 nucleotides read TGCGCCAGCTGCCAAGCTTACAGGGGCTACGAGCAGTACTTC.